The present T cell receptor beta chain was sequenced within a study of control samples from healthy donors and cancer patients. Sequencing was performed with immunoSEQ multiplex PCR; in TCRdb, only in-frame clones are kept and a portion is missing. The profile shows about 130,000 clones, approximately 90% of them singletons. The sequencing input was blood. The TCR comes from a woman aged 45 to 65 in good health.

CDR3 DNA sequence: TGTGCCAGCACGGACAGGGGTGCCGGGGAGCTGTTTTTT. Protein product: CASTDRGAGELFF. The chain carries TRBV2 and TRBJ2-2, with 9 bases that match TRBD1. The CDR3 is 13 amino acids. From germline, CDR1 is SNHLY and CDR2 FYNNEI. V lost 7 bases, J lost 6 bases, and 3 bases stayed unmatched.